The 31 T cell receptor beta chains below all came from one sample that was sequenced in a study of blood T cell repertoires in COVID-19. Data came from immunoSEQ multiplex PCR; TCRdb stores just in-frame clones and leaves some out. Here the sample spans fewer than 400,000 clones, 75% to 90% being singletons. Source material: peripheral blood. These receptors were collected from a woman aged 18-29 years with acute or convalescent COVID-19.

The rearrangement links TRBV28 to TRBJ2-7; a weak D match, TRBD2 (5 bases). This CDR3 region has 14 residues. From germline, CDR1 is MDHEN and CDR2 SYDVKM. Trimming took 4 bases from V and 5 from J, leaving 15 bases between them. The CDR3 DNA follows: TGTGCCAGCAGTTATCATGAGGAGGCGGACGAGCAGTACTTC. This translates into CASSYHEEADEQYF.

V is TRBV5-1 and J is TRBJ1-1; no clear D. The CDR3 length is 14 residues. Per the germline V gene, CDR1 is SGHRS and CDR2 is YFSETQ. V was shortened by 0 bases and J by 5 bases, with 11 bases between the two germline ends. The chain's CDR3 is CASSLEPGGTEAFF. Written as DNA, the CDR3 is TGCGCCAGCAGCTTGGAACCTGGAGGGACTGAAGCTTTCTTT.

The chain joins TRBV28 to TRBJ2-7; TRBD2 is a possible D gene (6 bases). The germline gives CDR1 MDHEN, CDR2 SYDVKM. This CDR3 region has 14 residues. Trimming took 6 bases from V and 0 from J, leaving 12 bases between them. CDR3 protein: CASSETGLSYEQYF. The CDR3 DNA sequence: TGTGCCAGCAGCGAAACGGGACTCTCCTACGAGCAGTACTTC.

The chain carries TRBV11-1 and TRBJ1-1; D is possibly TRBD1 (5 bases). The CDR3 spans 16 residues. Germline CDR1 and CDR2: SGHAT and FQDESV (reference sequence). V lost 6 bases to trimming and J lost 4 bases, with 21 bases between them. CDR3 nucleotides: TGTGCCAGCAGTAATAAAGAACGAGGGGAGGGCACTGAAGCTTTCTTT. Its translation: CASSNKERGEGTEAFF.

J is TRBJ1-2 and V is TRBV6-1; maybe TRBD1 (5 bases). CDR1 is MNHNS, CDR2 SASEGT, per germline. The V end lost 2 bases, the J end lost 2 bases, and 12 bases lay between the germline ends. There are 15 residues in the CDR3. In DNA, the CDR3 is TGTGCCAGCAGTGAATGGTCGGCAGGGAACTATGGCTACACCTTC. Encoded protein: CASSEWSAGNYGYTF.

The V gene is TRBV19, the J gene TRBJ1-1; maybe TRBD1 (6 bases). In germline, CDR1 is LNHDA, CDR2 SQIVND (reference sequence). Trimming shortened V by 7 bases and J by 4 bases, and 16 bases separated the two germline ends. The CDR3 loop spans 14 amino acids. The CDR3 sequence is CASTSKQGITEAFF. For the CDR3, the DNA is TGTGCCAGTACCTCTAAGCAGGGGATCACTGAAGCTTTCTTT.

The chain carries TRBV3-1 (or the pseudogene TRBV3-2) and TRBJ2-5; 9 positions agree with TRBD2. The germline CDR1 and CDR2 sequences are LGHDT and YNNKEL (reference sequence). V gave up 4 bases and J gave up 1 base; unmatched junction bases: 10. The length of the CDR3 is 17 residues. In DNA form, the CDR3 reads TGTGCCAGCAGCCCTGGCGCGAGACTAGCGGTCCAAGAGACCCAGTACTTC. The encoded protein is CASSPGARLAVQETQYF.

This clone was detected a few times. CDR3 in amino acids: CASARGTGDTEAFF. The CDR3, as DNA: TGCGCCAGCGCAAGGGGGACCGGGGACACTGAAGCTTTCTTT. The rearrangement links TRBV5-1 to TRBJ1-1, with D possibly TRBD1 on 6 matching bases. Trimming took off 7 bases at V and 3 bases at J, with 16 bases between the two ends. The CDR3 loop spans 14 amino acids. Germline CDR1 SGHRS, CDR2 YFSETQ.

The chain joins TRBV6-5 to TRBJ2-5; tentatively, D is TRBD2 (7 bases). The CDR3 spans 14 residues. The germline V gene encodes CDR1 MNHEY and CDR2 SVGAGI. The V and J ends lost 5 bases and 4 bases respectively, with 14 bases between them. CDR3 protein: CASSPGGRGETQYF. CDR3 DNA sequence: TGTGCCAGCAGTCCCGGGGGGCGGGGAGAGACCCAGTACTTC.

This clone turned up a few times. The chain combines TRBV10-1 with TRBJ1-1; perhaps TRBD1 as D (5 bases). Deletions cut 4 bases from V and 0 bases from J, with 6 bases between. Germline CDR1 reads WNHNN; CDR2 reads SYGVQD (reference sequence). The CDR3 totals 13 residues. CDR3 sequence: CASSAGLNTEAFF. CDR3 nucleotide sequence: TGCGCCAGCAGTGCAGGGTTGAACACTGAAGCTTTCTTT.

The rearrangement joins TRBV30 to TRBJ1-4, with D perhaps matching TRBD1 (6 bases). This CDR3 is 13 amino acids long. The V gene lost 3 bases and the J gene lost 8 bases, with 13 bases spanning the gap. In germline, CDR1 is GTSNPN, CDR2 SVGIG (reference sequence). In DNA, the CDR3 is TGTGCCTGGAGCGGAGGGGGAGGGGAAAAACTGTTTTTT. As protein: CAWSGGGGEKLFF.

V and J are TRBV4-2 and TRBJ1-5, with 10 positions matching TRBD1. The V and J ends lost 4 bases and 5 bases, in that order; junction bases with no gene match: 5. Germline V lookup: CDR1 LGHNA, CDR2 YNFKEQ. This CDR3 has 15 residues. CDR3: CASSREGTGDQPQHF. CDR3 sequence (DNA): TGTGCCAGCAGCCGCGAGGGGACAGGGGATCAGCCCCAGCATTTT.

This sequence joins TRBV28 and TRBJ1-1; D gene ambiguous. Trimming shortened V by 2 bases and J by 6 bases, and 10 bases separated the two germline ends. Germline CDR1 is MDHEN and CDR2 is SYDVKM. CDR3 length equals 13 residues. CDR3 nucleotides: TGTGCCAGCAGTTTAGGCTTTCCGTCTGAAGCTTTCTTT. This encodes CASSLGFPSEAFF.

V is TRBV2 and J is TRBJ2-4; 15 nucleotides line up with TRBD2. The length of the CDR3 is 19 residues. The V gene end was trimmed by 1 base and the J gene end by 4 bases; junction bases not matched to a gene: 8. The germline V gene has CDR1 SNHLY and CDR2 FYNNEI. The CDR3 sequence is CASSEVGTSGRTSKNIQYF. CDR3 DNA sequence: TGTGCCAGCAGTGAAGTGGGGACTAGCGGGAGGACAAGTAAAAACATTCAGTACTTC.

This rearrangement joins TRBV5-1 to TRBJ1-3, with TRBD1 identical over 8 bases. Per germline, CDR1 SGHRS and CDR2 YFSETQ. Trimming took 2 bases from V and 8 from J; bases not matched to a gene: 9. The CDR3 consists of 15 residues. In nucleotides, the CDR3 is TGCGCCAGCAGCTTTGCCGGGACAGGCGGAGACACCATATATTTT. As protein: CASSFAGTGGDTIYF. The whole variable domain, filled in from reference TRBV5-1 and TRBJ1-3, reads KAGVTQTPRYLIKTRGQQVTLSCSPISGHRSVSWYQQTPGQGLQFLFEYFSETQRNKGNFPGRFSGRQFSNSRSEMNVSTLELGDSALYLCASSFAGTGGDTIYFGEGSWLTVV.

Comments on this clone: This same CDR3 is encoded by further DNA sequences in the sample. This rearrangement joins TRBV2 to TRBJ1-5; D may be TRBD1 (6 bases). CDR3 length equals 15 residues. V lost 2 bases to trimming and J lost 1 base, with 9 bases between them. CDR1 SNHLY and CDR2 FYNNEI come from the germline V gene. CDR3 in DNA: TGTGCCAGCAGTGAAAATAGGGGGAGCAATCAGCCCCAGCATTTT. Amino acid sequence: CASSENRGSNQPQHF. Full variable domain (rest looked up from reference TRBV2 and TRBJ1-5): EPEVTQTPSHQVTQMGQEVILRCVPISNHLYFYWYRQILGQKVEFLVSFYNNEISEKSEIFDDQFSVERPDGSNFTLKIRSTKLEDSAMYFCASSENRGSNQPQHFGDGTRLSIL.

The CDR3 nucleotides read TGTGCCTGGAGTCCTAAAAAAGGACAGGGGGAACGGAGCAATCAGCCCCAGCATTTT. Translating gives CAWSPKKGQGERSNQPQHF. The rearrangement links TRBV30 to TRBJ1-5, with TRBD1 matching over 10 bases. V lost 2 bases to trimming and J lost 1 base; unmatched junction nucleotides: 14. The CDR3 extends over 19 amino acids. Germline CDR1 is GTSNPN and CDR2 is SVGIG (reference sequence).

A remark on this clone: Other DNA sequences in this specimen translate into the identical CDR3. The chain employs TRBV9 and TRBJ2-7; tentative D call: TRBD2 (6 bases). V lost 5 bases to trimming and J lost 0 bases, with 15 bases between them. This CDR3 is built from 15 residues. In germline, CDR1 is SGDLS, CDR2 YYNGEE. CDR3 amino acids: CASSVSGLDSYEQYF. For the CDR3, the DNA is TGTGCCAGCAGTGTGTCGGGACTCGACTCCTACGAGCAGTACTTC.

This chain uses TRBV5-1 with TRBJ2-7; TRBD2 agrees at 13 bases. Germline-derived CDR1 and CDR2 are SGHRS and YFSETQ. The CDR3 runs 15 residues. V shed 5 bases and J 6 bases; nucleotides not matched to a gene: 8. The CDR3 protein is CASSGGLAGRGEQYF. The CDR3 nucleotides read TGCGCCAGCAGTGGGGGACTAGCGGGACGGGGCGAGCAGTACTTC.

This clone has just a few counts. The chain couples TRBV3-1 (or the pseudogene TRBV3-2) to TRBJ2-3, with 8 bases matching TRBD2. Looked up from germline, CDR1 is LGHDT and CDR2 is YNNKEL (reference sequence). The CDR3 is 20 residues long. V shed 0 bases, J shed 2 bases, and the junction held 16 bases outside the gene matches. The CDR3: CASSQEALAGGPSLTDTQYF. The DNA of the CDR3 is TGTGCCAGCAGCCAAGAGGCCCTGGCGGGGGGTCCTTCACTCACAGATACGCAGTATTTT.

The chain employs TRBV28 and TRBJ2-3; 10 bases map to TRBD2. Unmatched junction bases numbered 7, after V lost 4 bases and J lost 6 bases. Per germline, CDR1 MDHEN and CDR2 SYDVKM. This CDR3 is built from 15 residues. CDR3 sequence (DNA): TGTGCCAGCAGTTCCCGGACTAGCGGAGCTGATACGCAGTATTTT. This codes for CASSSRTSGADTQYF. Full variable domain (rest looked up from reference TRBV28 and TRBJ2-3): DVKVTQSSRYLVKRTGEKVFLECVQDMDHENMFWYRQDPGLGLRLIYFSYDVKMKEKGDIPEGYSVSREKKERFSLILESASTNQTSMYLCASSSRTSGADTQYFGPGTRLTVL.

The CDR3 reads CASSLLTGEETQYF. CDR3 coding DNA: TGTGCCAGCAGCCTTTTGACAGGGGAAGAGACCCAGTACTTC. The chain recombines TRBV5-6 with TRBJ2-5; 8 bases map to TRBD1. Losses at the gene ends were 4 bases for V and 3 bases for J; bases not matched to a gene: 5. The CDR3 is 14 amino acids. Germline V CDR1 and CDR2: SGHDT, YYEEEE.

The rearrangement uses TRBV6-1 and TRBJ1-5; D gene ambiguous. The V and J ends lost 3 bases and 2 bases respectively, with 14 bases between them. Germline V lookup: CDR1 MNHNS, CDR2 SASEGT. This CDR3 comprises 16 residues. Written as DNA, the CDR3 is TGTGCCAGCAGTGAGGGGAGTCCAGCGGGCAATCAGCCCCAGCATTTT. This codes for CASSEGSPAGNQPQHF.

The chain uses TRBV7-7 and TRBJ2-2; D not certain. Germline V lookup: CDR1 SSHAT, CDR2 FNYEAQ (reference sequence). This CDR3 is built from 13 residues. V was pared by 5 bases and J by 7 bases, with 11 bases between. CDR3 residues: CASSQEEVGELFF. The CDR3 DNA reads as TGTGCCAGCAGCCAAGAAGAGGTCGGGGAGCTGTTTTTT.

CDR3 in amino acids: CASSYSGGGANEKLFF. CDR3 DNA sequence: TGTGCCAGCAGTTACTCAGGAGGGGGGGCTAATGAAAAACTGTTTTTT. This chain uses TRBV6-5 with TRBJ1-4, with D possibly matching TRBD1 (6 bases). The CDR3 totals 16 residues. V dropped 0 bases and J dropped 3 bases, with 11 bases sitting between them. Germline assignment: CDR1 MNHEY and CDR2 SVGAGI.

The CDR3 sequence: CASSSGQGYIQYF. CDR3 sequence (DNA): TGCGCCAGCAGCTCAGGACAGGGGTACATTCAGTACTTC. The V call is TRBV5-1, the J call TRBJ2-4; 9 bases are a match to TRBD1. The CDR3 is 13 amino acids. Germline CDR1 is SGHRS and CDR2 is YFSETQ. V lost 3 bases to trimming and J lost 8 bases; unmatched junction nucleotides: 3.

This clone turned up a few times. The chain couples TRBV5-6 to TRBJ2-7; 7 bases align to TRBD1. Germline values: CDR1 SGHDT, CDR2 YYEEEE. The CDR3 is 14 amino acids. V was pared by 6 bases and J by 0 bases, with 6 bases of the junction left unmatched. This CDR3 reads CASTPGTDSYEQYF. CDR3 coding DNA: TGTGCCAGCACCCCGGGGACAGACTCCTACGAGCAGTACTTC.

The rearrangement joins TRBV13 to TRBJ2-3; 7 nucleotides agree with TRBD2. V was clipped by 0 bases and J by 7 bases; unmatched bases: 10. The CDR3 is 16 amino acids. Germline CDR1 PRHDT, CDR2 FYEKMQ (reference sequence). The CDR3 loop is CASSLGRWGRANTQYF. Here the CDR3 DNA reads TGTGCCAGCAGCTTAGGCCGCTGGGGGAGGGCCAATACGCAGTATTTT.

This chain uses TRBV6-5 with TRBJ2-7; 7 positions agree with TRBD1. Germline CDR1 is MNHEY and CDR2 is SVGAGI. Trimming took 8 bases from V and 0 from J; bases not matched to a gene: 4. This CDR3 has 13 amino acids. The CDR3 DNA is TGTGCCAGCGCCAGGGGGAGCTCCTACGAGCAGTACTTC. Translated, it gives CASARGSSYEQYF.

The chain employs TRBV27 and TRBJ1-2, with D possibly being TRBD1 (6 bases). Germline CDR1 is MNHEY and CDR2 is SMNVEV (reference sequence). The CDR3 extends over 12 amino acids. V was clipped by 5 bases and J by 8 bases, with 12 bases between them. The CDR3 region has the DNA TGTGCCAGCAGTACTGACAGGAGGGGCTACACCTTC. Translation gives CASSTDRRGYTF.

The chain has TRBV11-2 and TRBJ2-7; 7 positions agree with TRBD2. The CDR3 consists of 13 residues. The trim removed 1 base at V and 6 bases at J, leaving 3 bases unmatched. Looked up from germline, CDR1 is SGHAT and CDR2 is FQNNGV. CDR3 protein: CASSLGLAREQYF. CDR3 nucleotides: TGTGCCAGCAGCTTAGGACTAGCTCGCGAGCAGTACTTC.